This TCR beta chain was sequenced for a study of blood T cell repertoires in COVID-19. At the level of the study: Samples representing acute and convalescent COVID-19 were sourced from the United States, Italy and Spain.

Trimming stripped 1 base from V and 4 bases from J, with 5 bases between. This CDR3 has 11 amino acids. In germline, CDR1 is DFQATT, CDR2 SNEGSKA (reference sequence). Generated by immunoSEQ multiplex PCR, the TCRdb table keeps only in-frame clones and is missing some. The data contain about 180,000 clones, about four fifths of them singletons. This TCR came from a human donor in a cohort sampled during active COVID-19. Sample: peripheral blood. The chain is built from TRBV20-1 and TRBJ2-7; D unclear. CDR3 DNA: TGCAGTGCTAGAGGTACTTACGAGCAGTACTTC. Protein product: CSARGTYEQYF.